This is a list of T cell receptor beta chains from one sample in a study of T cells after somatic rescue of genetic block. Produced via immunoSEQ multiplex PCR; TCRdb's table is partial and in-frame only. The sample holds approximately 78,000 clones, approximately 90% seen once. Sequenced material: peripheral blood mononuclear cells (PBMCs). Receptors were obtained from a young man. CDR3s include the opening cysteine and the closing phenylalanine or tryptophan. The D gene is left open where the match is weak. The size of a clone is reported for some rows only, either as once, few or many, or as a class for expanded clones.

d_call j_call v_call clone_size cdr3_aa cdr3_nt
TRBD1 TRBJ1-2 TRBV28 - CASSPGQGGYGYTF TGTGCCAGCAGTCCGGGACAGGGAGGCTATGGCTACACCTTC
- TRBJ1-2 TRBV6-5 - CASSGTPDGYTF TGTGCCAGCAGTGGGACCCCCGATGGCTACACCTTC
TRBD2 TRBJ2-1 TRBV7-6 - CASSLGTSGEILFF TGTGCCAGCAGCTTAGGGACTAGCGGGGAGATTCTGTTCTTC
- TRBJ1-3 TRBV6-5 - CASSPGVIGNTIYF TGTGCCAGCAGCCCCGGGGTGATCGGAAACACCATATATTTT
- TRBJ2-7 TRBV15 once CATSRDEDEQYF TGTGCCACCAGCAGAGATGAAGACGAGCAGTACTTC
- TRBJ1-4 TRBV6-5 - CASRQGREKLFF TGTGCCAGCAGACAGGGACGTGAAAAACTGTTTTTT
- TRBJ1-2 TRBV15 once CATSSPPWGRGYTF TGTGCCACCAGCAGTCCCCCTTGGGGCAGGGGCTACACCTTC
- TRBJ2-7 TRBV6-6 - CASNKGGDQKEQYF TGTGCCAGCAACAAAGGGGGGGACCAGAAGGAGCAGTACTTC
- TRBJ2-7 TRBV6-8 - CASNQLQGFQSYEQYF TGTGCCAGCAACCAACTACAAGGGTTTCAATCCTACGAGCAGTACTTC
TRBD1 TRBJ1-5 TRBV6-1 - CASRTGHQPQHF TGTGCCAGCAGGACAGGGCACCAGCCCCAGCATTTT
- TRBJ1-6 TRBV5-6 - CASSSGTRASPLHF TGTGCCAGCAGCTCCGGGACAAGGGCTTCACCCCTCCACTTT
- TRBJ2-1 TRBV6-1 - CASSRATDEQFF TGTGCCAGCAGCAGAGCAACGGACGAGCAGTTCTTC